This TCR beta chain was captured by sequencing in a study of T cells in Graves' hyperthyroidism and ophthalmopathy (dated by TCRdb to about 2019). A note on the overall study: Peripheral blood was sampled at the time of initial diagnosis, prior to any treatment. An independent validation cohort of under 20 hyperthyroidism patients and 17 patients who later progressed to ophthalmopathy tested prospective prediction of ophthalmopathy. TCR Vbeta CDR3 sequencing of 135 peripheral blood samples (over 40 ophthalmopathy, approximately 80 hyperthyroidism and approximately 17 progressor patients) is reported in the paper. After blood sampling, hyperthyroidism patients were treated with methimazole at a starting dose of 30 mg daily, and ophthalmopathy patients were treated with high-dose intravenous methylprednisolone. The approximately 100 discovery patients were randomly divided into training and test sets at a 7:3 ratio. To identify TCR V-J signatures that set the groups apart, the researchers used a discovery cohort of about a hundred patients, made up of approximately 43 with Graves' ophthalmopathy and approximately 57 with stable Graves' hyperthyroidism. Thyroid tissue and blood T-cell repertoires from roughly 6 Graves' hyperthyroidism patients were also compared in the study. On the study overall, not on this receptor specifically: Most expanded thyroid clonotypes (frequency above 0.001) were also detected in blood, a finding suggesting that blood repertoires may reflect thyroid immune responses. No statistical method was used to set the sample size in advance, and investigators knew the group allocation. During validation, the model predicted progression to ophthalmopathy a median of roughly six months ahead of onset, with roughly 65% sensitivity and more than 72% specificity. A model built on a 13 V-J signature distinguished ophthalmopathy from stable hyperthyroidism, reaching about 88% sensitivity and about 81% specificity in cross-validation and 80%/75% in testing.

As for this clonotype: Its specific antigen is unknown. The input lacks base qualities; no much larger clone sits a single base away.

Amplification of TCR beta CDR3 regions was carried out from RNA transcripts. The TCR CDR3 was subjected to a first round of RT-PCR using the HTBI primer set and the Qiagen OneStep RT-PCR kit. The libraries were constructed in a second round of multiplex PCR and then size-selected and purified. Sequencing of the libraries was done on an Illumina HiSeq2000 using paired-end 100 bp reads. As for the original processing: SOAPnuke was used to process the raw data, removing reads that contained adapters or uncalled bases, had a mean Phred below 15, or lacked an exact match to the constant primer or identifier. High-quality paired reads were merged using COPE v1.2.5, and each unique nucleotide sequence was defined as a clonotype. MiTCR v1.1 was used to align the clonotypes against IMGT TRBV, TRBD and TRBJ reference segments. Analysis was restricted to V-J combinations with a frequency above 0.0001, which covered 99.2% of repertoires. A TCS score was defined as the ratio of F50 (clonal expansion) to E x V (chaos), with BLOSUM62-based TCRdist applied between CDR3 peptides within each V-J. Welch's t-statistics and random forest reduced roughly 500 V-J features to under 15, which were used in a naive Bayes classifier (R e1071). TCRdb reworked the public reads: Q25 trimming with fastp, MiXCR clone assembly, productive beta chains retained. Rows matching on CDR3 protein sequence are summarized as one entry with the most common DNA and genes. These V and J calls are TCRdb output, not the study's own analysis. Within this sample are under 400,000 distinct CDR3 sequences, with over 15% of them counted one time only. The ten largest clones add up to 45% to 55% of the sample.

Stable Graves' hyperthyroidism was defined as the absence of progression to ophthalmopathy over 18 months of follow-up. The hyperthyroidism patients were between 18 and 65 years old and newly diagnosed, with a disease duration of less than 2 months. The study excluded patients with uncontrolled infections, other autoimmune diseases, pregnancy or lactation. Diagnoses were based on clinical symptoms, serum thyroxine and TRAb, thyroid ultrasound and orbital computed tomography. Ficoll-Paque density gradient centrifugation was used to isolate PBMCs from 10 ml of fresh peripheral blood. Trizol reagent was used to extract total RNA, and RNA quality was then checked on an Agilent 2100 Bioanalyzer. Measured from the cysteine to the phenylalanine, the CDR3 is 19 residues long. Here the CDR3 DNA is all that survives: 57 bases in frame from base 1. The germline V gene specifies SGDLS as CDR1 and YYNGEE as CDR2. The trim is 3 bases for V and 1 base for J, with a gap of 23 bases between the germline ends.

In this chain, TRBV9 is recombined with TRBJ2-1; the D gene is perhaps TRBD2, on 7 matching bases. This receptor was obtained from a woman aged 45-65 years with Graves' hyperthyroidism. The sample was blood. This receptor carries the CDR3 CASSAPRGASGASYNEQFF. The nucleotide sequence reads TGTGCCAGCAGCGCCCCGAGGGGGGCTAGCGGAGCTTCCTACAATGAGCAGTTCTTC.